This T cell receptor beta chain comes out of a study of cytomegalovirus exposure and HLA in healthy donors. Study-wide findings and caveats: Common viral pathogens seemed to be connected with several of the most significant clusters, according to a later analysis. The authors later found TCR association rates varying by HLA locus, with DRB1 most and HLA-C fewest. Most CMV-associated TCR beta chains appeared HLA-restricted in a later analysis. In an earlier analysis, most TCR beta V segments were productive about 87% or about 30% of the time.

Primers for the PCR totalled 60 Vbeta and 13 Jbeta. Data came from immunoSEQ multiplex PCR; TCRdb stores just in-frame clones and leaves some out. The table shows roughly 140,000 clones, with around three quarters occurring only once. A word on this clone: What it recognizes is unknown.

Germline CDR1 reads SQVTM; CDR2 reads ANQGSEA. The CDR3 has 14 amino acids. V was shortened by 4 bases and J by 1 base, with 13 bases between the two germline ends. The rearrangement links TRBV29-1 to TRBJ2-5; D is ambiguous. The TCR originated in a woman aged 40 to 55 in good health and CMV-seronegative. Sequencing input: PBMCs. In nucleotides, the CDR3 is TGCAGCGTTGGCGGTAGCAGCAGCCAAGAGACCCAGTACTTC. It is translated as CSVGGSSSQETQYF.